This T cell receptor beta chain was sequenced during a study of shared clonotypes between healthy human individuals. The junction had 13 bases not matched to a gene; V was cut back by 5 bases and J by 0 bases. This CDR3 spans 18 amino acids. CDR1 and CDR2 from the germline V gene are PRHDT and FYEKMQ (reference sequence). The assay was immunoSEQ multiplex PCR, and TCRdb's table has in-frame clones only and misses some. Counted here are over a million clones, approximately 72% occurring once; the ten biggest clones make up roughly 1.4%. The TCR was taken from a man aged 18 to 30 in good health. The sequenced material came from memory CD4+ T cells sorted from blood. Documented subset: CD45RA-negative fraction. The V gene is TRBV13, the J gene TRBJ2-7, with 10 positions matching TRBD1. CDR3 nucleotides: TGTGCCAGCAGCCCGACCCCGGGACAGGGGCATGGCTCCTACGAGCAGTACTTC. This gives the protein CASSPTPGQGHGSYEQYF.